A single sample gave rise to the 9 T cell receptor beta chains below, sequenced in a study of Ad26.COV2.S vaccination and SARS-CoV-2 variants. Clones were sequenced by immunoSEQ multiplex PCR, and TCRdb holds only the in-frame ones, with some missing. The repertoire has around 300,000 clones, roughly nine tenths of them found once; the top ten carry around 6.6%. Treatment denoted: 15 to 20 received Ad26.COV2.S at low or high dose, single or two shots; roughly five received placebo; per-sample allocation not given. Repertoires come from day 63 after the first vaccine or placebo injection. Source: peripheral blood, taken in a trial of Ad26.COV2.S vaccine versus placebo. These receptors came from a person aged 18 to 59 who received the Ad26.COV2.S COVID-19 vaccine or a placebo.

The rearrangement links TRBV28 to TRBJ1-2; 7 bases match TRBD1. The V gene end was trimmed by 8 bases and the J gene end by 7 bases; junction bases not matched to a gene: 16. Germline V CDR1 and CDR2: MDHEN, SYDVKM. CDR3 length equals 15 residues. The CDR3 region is CASCAGGGLRSGYTF. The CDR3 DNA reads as TGTGCCAGCTGCGCGGGAGGGGGCCTTCGCTCTGGCTACACCTTC.

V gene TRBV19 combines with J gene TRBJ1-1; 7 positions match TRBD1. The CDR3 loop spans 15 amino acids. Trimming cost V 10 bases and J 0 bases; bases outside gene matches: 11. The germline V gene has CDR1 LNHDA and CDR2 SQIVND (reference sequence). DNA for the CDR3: TGTGCCACATCGCTGAGGGGACAGCTGAACACTGAAGCTTTCTTT. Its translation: CATSLRGQLNTEAFF.

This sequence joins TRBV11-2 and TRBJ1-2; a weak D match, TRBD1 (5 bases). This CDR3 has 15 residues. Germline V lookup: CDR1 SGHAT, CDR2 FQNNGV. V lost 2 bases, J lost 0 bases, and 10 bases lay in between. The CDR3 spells CASSLIRGPNYGYTF. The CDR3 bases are TGTGCCAGCAGCTTAATCCGGGGACCTAACTATGGCTACACCTTC.

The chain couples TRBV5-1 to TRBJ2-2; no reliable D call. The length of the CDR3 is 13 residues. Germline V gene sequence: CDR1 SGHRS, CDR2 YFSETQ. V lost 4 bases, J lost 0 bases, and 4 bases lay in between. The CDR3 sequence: CASSNSNTGELFF. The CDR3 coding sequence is TGCGCCAGCAGCAACTCGAACACCGGGGAGCTGTTTTTT.

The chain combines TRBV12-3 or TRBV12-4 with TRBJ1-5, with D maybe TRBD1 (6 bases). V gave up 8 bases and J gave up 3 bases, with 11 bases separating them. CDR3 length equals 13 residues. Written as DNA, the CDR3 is TGTGCCAGCGGGGGGGCGAACAATCAGCCCCAGCATTTT. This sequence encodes CASGGANNQPQHF.

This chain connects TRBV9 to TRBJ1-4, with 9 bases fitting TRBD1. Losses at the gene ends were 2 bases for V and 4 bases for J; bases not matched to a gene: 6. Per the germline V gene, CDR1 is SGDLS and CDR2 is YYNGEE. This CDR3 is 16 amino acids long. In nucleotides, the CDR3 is TGTGCCAGCAGCGTGGGGGGACAGGGAGGTAATGAAAAACTGTTTTTT. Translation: CASSVGGQGGNEKLFF.

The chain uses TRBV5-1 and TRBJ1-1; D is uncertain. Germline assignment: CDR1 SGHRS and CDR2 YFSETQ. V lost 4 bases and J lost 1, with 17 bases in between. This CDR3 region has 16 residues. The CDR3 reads CASSQRTQGGNTEAFF. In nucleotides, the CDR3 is TGCGCCAGCAGCCAGCGGACGCAAGGCGGGAACACTGAAGCTTTCTTT.

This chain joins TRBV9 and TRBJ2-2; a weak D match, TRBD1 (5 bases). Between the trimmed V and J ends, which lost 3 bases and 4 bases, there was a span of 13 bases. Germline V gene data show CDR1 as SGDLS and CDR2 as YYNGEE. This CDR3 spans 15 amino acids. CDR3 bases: TGTGCCAGCAGCGGCAGGGTAAGGAGCACCGGGGAGCTGTTTTTT. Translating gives CASSGRVRSTGELFF.

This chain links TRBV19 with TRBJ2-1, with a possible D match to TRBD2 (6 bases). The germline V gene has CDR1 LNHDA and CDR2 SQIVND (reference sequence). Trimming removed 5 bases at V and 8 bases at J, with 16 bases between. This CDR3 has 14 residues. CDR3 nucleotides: TGTGCCAGTAGTCTGCGGGACGGGAGTTATGAGCAGTTCTTC. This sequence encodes CASSLRDGSYEQFF.